This entry lists 14 T cell receptor beta chains sequenced from one sample in a study of beta chain features in type 1 diabetes. Expressed TCRB transcripts were sequenced after all isolated RNA was converted to cDNA. This table comes from immunoSEQ multiplex PCR, and its TCRdb copy is limited to in-frame clones, with some not included. The sample consists of 850,000 to 900,000 clones, roughly 15% of them appearing once. The sequenced sample was naive CD4+ T cells from blood. The receptor source for this set is a young woman in good health.

The table lists this clone with a few counts. The chain combines TRBV13 with TRBJ2-3; weak D call: TRBD2 (6 bases). Germline assignment: CDR1 PRHDT and CDR2 FYEKMQ (reference sequence). V was cut by 5 bases and J by 2 bases, with 17 bases left in between. The CDR3 extends over 16 amino acids. The CDR3 reads CASSLRRGTATDTQYF. The CDR3 nucleotides read TGTGCCAGCAGCCTTAGGCGGGGCACCGCCACAGATACGCAGTATTTT.

This sequence joins TRBV6-6 and TRBJ2-2, with a tentative D call TRBD2 (6 bases). Trimming stripped 5 bases from V and 7 bases from J, with 11 bases between. This CDR3 comprises 13 residues. Looked up from germline, CDR1 is MNHNY and CDR2 is SVGAGI (reference sequence). CDR3 in DNA: TGTGCCAGCAGTACCCCCGGGGGCGGGGAGCTGTTTTTT. This encodes CASSTPGGGELFF.

The chain carries TRBV6-1 and TRBJ2-2; D gene unclear. V lost 2 bases to trimming and J lost 5 bases, with 6 bases between them. The V gene's germline CDR1 is MNHNS and CDR2 SASEGT. CDR3 length equals 13 residues. DNA for the CDR3: TGTGCCAGCAGTGAAAGGCCAACCGGGGAGCTGTTTTTT. Its protein is CASSERPTGELFF.

This clone was detected only a few times. The chain is built from TRBV2 and TRBJ1-4; tentative D call: TRBD1 (5 bases). The CDR3 consists of 12 residues. Trimming took 6 bases from V and 8 from J, leaving 10 bases between them. Germline values: CDR1 SNHLY, CDR2 FYNNEI. The CDR3 protein is CASRQGKEKLFF. CDR3 nucleotide sequence: TGTGCCAGCAGGCAGGGAAAAGAAAAACTGTTTTTT.

The chain combines TRBV5-1 with TRBJ2-1; 7 positions agree with TRBD2. Per germline, CDR1 SGHRS and CDR2 YFSETQ. V gave up 0 bases and J gave up 10 bases; unmatched junction bases: 10. This CDR3 region has 15 residues. CDR3 sequence: CASSLVFSGSWEQFF. In DNA form, the CDR3 reads TGCGCCAGCAGCTTGGTATTTAGCGGGTCCTGGGAGCAGTTCTTC.

This rearrangement joins TRBV28 to TRBJ2-3, with 9 bases that match TRBD2. The trim removed 6 bases at V and 5 bases at J, leaving 12 bases unmatched. The germline V gene encodes CDR1 MDHEN and CDR2 SYDVKM. The CDR3 covers 16 residues. CDR3 nucleotide sequence: TGTGCCAGCAGCAGCCCGGCTAGCGGGATTTTAGATACGCAGTATTTT. It specifies CASSSPASGILDTQYF.

This clone has more than one count but fewer than ten. The genes are TRBV6-5 and TRBJ2-2; 9 nucleotides agree with TRBD1. CDR1 is MNHEY, CDR2 SVGAGI, per germline. V lost 6 bases to trimming and J lost 5 bases; unmatched junction nucleotides: 7. The CDR3 is 15 residues long. For the CDR3, the DNA is TGTGCCAGCAGGCAGATGGGGACAGGGACCGGGGAGCTGTTTTTT. Translating gives CASRQMGTGTGELFF.

The chain couples TRBV6-6 to TRBJ2-5; D unresolved. The length of the CDR3 is 13 residues. Trimming took off 6 bases at V and 4 bases at J, with 12 bases between the two ends. Germline V lookup: CDR1 MNHNY, CDR2 SVGAGI (reference sequence). CDR3 region: CASSHSGRETQYF. CDR3 nucleotide sequence: TGTGCCAGCAGCCACTCCGGACGAGAGACCCAGTACTTC.

The chain combines TRBV18 with TRBJ1-1; D is undetermined. This CDR3 has 14 residues. The V gene's germline CDR1 is KGHSH and CDR2 LQKENI. V lost 3 bases to trimming and J lost 1 base, with 9 bases between them. CDR3 region: CASSPFTENTEAFF. For the CDR3, the DNA is TGTGCCAGCTCACCCTTCACAGAGAACACTGAAGCTTTCTTT.

The V call is TRBV29-1, the J call TRBJ1-4; 7 nucleotides line up with TRBD1. This CDR3 region has 13 residues. The germline V gene encodes CDR1 SQVTM and CDR2 ANQGSEA. V trimming: 6 bases; J trimming: 3 bases; junction bases outside the gene matches: 4. In DNA form, the CDR3 reads TGCAGCGTGACAGGGTCGGCTAATGAAAAACTGTTTTTT. It yields the protein CSVTGSANEKLFF.

The chain links TRBV6-5 to TRBJ1-2; D is perhaps TRBD1 (5 bases). Trimming left V 6 bases short and J 0 bases short, with 8 bases between. This CDR3 spans 13 amino acids. Germline CDR1 reads MNHEY; CDR2 reads SVGAGI. As DNA, the CDR3 is TGTGCCAGCAGCCGACAGTCTAACTATGGCTACACCTTC. Amino acids: CASSRQSNYGYTF.

This clone was seen only a few times. Other DNA sequences within the sample encode an identical CDR3. This chain links TRBV11-3 with TRBJ2-6; no reliable D call. Trimming removed 3 bases from V and 3 bases from J, with 3 bases in between. Germline lookup yields CDR1 SGHNT and CDR2 YENEEA. The CDR3 is 13 residues long. CDR3 residues: CASSFSGANVLTF. The CDR3 DNA is TGTGCCAGCAGCTTTAGTGGGGCCAACGTCCTGACTTTC.

The rearrangement joins TRBV5-4 to TRBJ2-2, with TRBD2 matching over 12 bases. The germline gives CDR1 SGHNT, CDR2 YYREEE (reference sequence). There are 17 residues in the CDR3. With 2 bases clipped from V and 8 bases from J, the junction kept 10 bases outside the gene matches. For the CDR3, the DNA is TGTGCCAGCAGCTTAGCCCTGACTAGCGGGAGTGAGGGGGAGCTGTTTTTT. Translating gives CASSLALTSGSEGELFF. Variable domain in full (rest from reference TRBV5-4 and TRBJ2-2): ETGVTQSPTHLIKTRGQQVTLRCSSQSGHNTVSWYQQALGQGPQFIFQYYREEENGRGNFPPRFSGLQFPNYSSELNVNALELDDSALYLCASSLALTSGSEGELFFGEGSRLTVL.

This clone was seen only a few times. The V and J genes are TRBV4-3 and TRBJ2-3, with TRBD1 identical over 10 bases. The trim removed 2 bases at V and 3 bases at J, leaving 5 bases unmatched. Germline assignment: CDR1 LGHNA and CDR2 YSLEER. This CDR3 comprises 16 residues. CDR3 amino acids: CASSQHGTGATDTQYF. CDR3 sequence (DNA): TGCGCCAGCAGCCAACACGGGACAGGGGCAACAGATACGCAGTATTTT.